Following are 20 T cell receptor beta chains from one sample sequenced in a study of blood T cell repertoires in COVID-19. The data were produced by immunoSEQ multiplex PCR, yet TCRdb's version contains in-frame clones alone and is incomplete. The sample lists tens of thousands of clones; nearly 90% were seen once. The sequenced sample consisted of peripheral blood. Every receptor here comes from a man aged 50 or older with acute or convalescent COVID-19.

The chain joins TRBV15 to TRBJ2-3; 7 bases are shared with TRBD1. The junction had 4 bases not matched to a gene; V was cut back by 0 bases and J by 4 bases. This CDR3 is built from 15 residues. Germline V gives CDR1 LNHNV, CDR2 YYDKDF (reference sequence). CDR3 amino acids: CATSRDNRGSDTQYF. The CDR3 DNA follows: TGTGCCACCAGCAGAGACAACAGGGGATCAGATACGCAGTATTTT.

J is TRBJ2-5 and V is TRBV24-1; 8 bases are shared with TRBD1. The CDR3 has 15 amino acids. The J segment lost 4 bases and the V segment lost 4 bases, leaving 7 bases of the junction unmatched. From germline, CDR1 is KGHDR and CDR2 SFDVKD. The CDR3 DNA follows: TGTGCCACCAGTGACCCCAAAGGGACAGGAGAGACCCAGTACTTC. Protein: CATSDPKGTGETQYF.

The CDR3 DNA is TGTGCCAGCAGTTTATCGAGGTTCTCGACTAATGAAAAACTGTTTTTT. Translated: CASSLSRFSTNEKLFF. The chain carries TRBV27 and TRBJ1-4; no clear D gene. The germline CDR1 and CDR2 sequences are MNHEY and SMNVEV (reference sequence). This CDR3 has 16 amino acids. The V end was cut by 0 bases, the J end by 2 bases, with 10 bases between.

The CDR3 region has the DNA TGTGCCAGTAGAGATGCTGCGGGCAACACCGGGGAGCTGTTTTTT. This sequence encodes CASRDAAGNTGELFF. This chain connects TRBV19 to TRBJ2-2; D perhaps matches TRBD2 (5 bases). Germline CDR1 is LNHDA and CDR2 is SQIVND (reference sequence). The CDR3 has 15 residues. V dropped 6 bases and J dropped 2 bases, with 13 bases sitting between them.

CDR3 sequence (DNA): TGTGCCAGCAGTGCCCCCTTAGTGACAGGGGAATATGGCTACACCTTC. Translated, it gives CASSAPLVTGEYGYTF. The chain uses TRBV6-1 and TRBJ1-2; 8 bases align to TRBD1. The trim removed 4 bases at V and 5 bases at J, leaving 12 bases unmatched. The CDR3 extends over 16 amino acids. The germline gives CDR1 MNHNS, CDR2 SASEGT.

The V and J genes are TRBV19 and TRBJ2-2; 8 bases align to TRBD1. Germline CDR1 LNHDA, CDR2 SQIVND (reference sequence). The CDR3 is 16 amino acids. Germline trimming cut 3 bases from V and 2 bases from J; bases unmatched to any gene: 5. The DNA for the CDR3 is TGTGCCAGTAGTATGGACAGGGTCGTTAACACCGGGGAGCTGTTTTTT. This encodes CASSMDRVVNTGELFF.

This clone was detected only once. The genes are TRBV21-1 and TRBJ1-3; TRBD1 is the table's D call and was not checked against the DNA. TRBV21-1 is described as a pseudogene. CDR3 length: 17 amino acids. This chain's CDR3 is CASSTIWVAGGKNTIYF. The CDR3 nucleotides read TGTGCCAGCAGCACAATTTGGGTGGCAGGGGGTAAGAACACCATATATTTT.

The rearrangement joins TRBV2 to TRBJ2-2, with 8 nucleotides matching TRBD1. V dropped 6 bases and J dropped 0; count of bases not matched to a gene: 3. The CDR3 is made up of 15 amino acids. Germline CDR1 and CDR2: SNHLY and FYNNEI. As DNA, the CDR3 is TGTGCCAGCAGAATGGGACAGGCGAACACCGGGGAGCTGTTTTTT. Translated, it gives CASRMGQANTGELFF. Based on the CDR3 plus reference TRBV2 and TRBJ2-2, the full variable domain is EPEVTQTPSHQVTQMGQEVILRCVPISNHLYFYWYRQILGQKVEFLVSFYNNEISEKSEIFDDQFSVERPDGSNFTLKIRSTKLEDSAMYFCASRMGQANTGELFFGEGSRLTVL.

The chain joins TRBV19 to TRBJ2-3, with 7 bases matching TRBD2. The CDR3 length is 14 residues. Looked up from germline, CDR1 is LNHDA and CDR2 is SQIVND (reference sequence). The V segment lost 8 bases and the J segment 1 base; nucleotides outside the gene matches: 6. CDR3 in amino acids: CASGGRRGTDTQYF. In DNA form, the CDR3 reads TGTGCCAGTGGCGGGAGAAGGGGCACAGATACGCAGTATTTT.

The rearrangement uses TRBV15 and TRBJ2-2; 7 bases agree with TRBD1. V dropped 9 bases and J dropped 2; count of bases not matched to a gene: 3. CDR3 length equals 13 residues. Looked up from germline, CDR1 is LNHNV and CDR2 is YYDKDF (reference sequence). CDR3 nucleotide sequence: TGTGCCACGGGACAGATAAACACCGGGGAGCTGTTTTTT. The encoded protein is CATGQINTGELFF.

The chain is built from TRBV11-2 and TRBJ2-3; TRBD2 matches 9 bases. The germline V gene encodes CDR1 SGHAT and CDR2 FQNNGV. J was trimmed by 1 base and V by 4 bases; bases with no gene match: 9. CDR3 length: 17 amino acids. The DNA for the CDR3 is TGTGCCAGCAGCTCGTGGAGTAGCGGGAGTGGCACAGATACGCAGTATTTT. Protein: CASSSWSSGSGTDTQYF.

The gene calls are TRBV19 and TRBJ1-1; D gene ambiguous. This CDR3 region has 17 residues. CDR1 is LNHDA and CDR2 is SQIVND in the germline V gene (reference sequence). The ends were cut back, 4 bases at V and 0 bases at J, with 18 bases in the middle. CDR3 in DNA: TGTGCCAGTAGTACCGGCGGGCTGGCCAACATGAACACTGAAGCTTTCTTT. This translates into CASSTGGLANMNTEAFF.

This sequence joins TRBV3-1 (or the pseudogene TRBV3-2) and TRBJ2-7, with 10 nucleotides matching TRBD1. The length of the CDR3 is 17 residues. Germline CDR1 is LGHDT and CDR2 is YNNKEL (reference sequence). V was clipped by 4 bases and J by 6 bases; unmatched bases: 15. The DNA of the CDR3 is TGTGCCAGCAGCCTAACCCTCCATGACAGGGGGCATCGCGAGCAGTACTTC. Its protein is CASSLTLHDRGHREQYF.

This chain joins TRBV6-1 and TRBJ1-4; no definite D call. The V end was cut by 2 bases, the J end by 5 bases, with 18 bases between. Looked up from germline, CDR1 is MNHNS and CDR2 is SASEGT. The CDR3 runs to 17 residues. CDR3: CASSELSGSGSNEKLFF. The CDR3 nucleotides read TGTGCCAGCAGTGAACTGAGTGGGTCCGGGTCCAATGAAAAACTGTTTTTT.

V usage is TRBV19 and J usage is TRBJ2-7; 9 nucleotides line up with TRBD1. Trimming at V came to 3 bases and at J to 4 bases, leaving 7 bases not matched to a gene. Per germline, CDR1 LNHDA and CDR2 SQIVND (reference sequence). The CDR3 sequence is 15 residues long. The CDR3: CASSIGRQGVYEQYF. CDR3 DNA sequence: TGTGCCAGTAGTATTGGCCGACAGGGGGTGTACGAGCAGTACTTC.

The V gene is TRBV7-2, the J gene TRBJ1-2; the D gene is possibly TRBD1 (6 bases). V was cut by 6 bases and J by 13 bases, with 21 bases left in between. CDR1 SGHTA and CDR2 FQGNSA come from the germline V gene. This CDR3 has 13 amino acids. The CDR3 spells CASSSYPTGPVTF. The CDR3 DNA is TGTGCCAGCAGTTCCTACCCTACAGGGCCCGTCACCTTC.

This chain joins TRBV11-3 and TRBJ2-1; 10 bases agree with TRBD2. V dropped 4 bases and J dropped 5; count of bases not matched to a gene: 8. The CDR3 spans 16 residues. Germline V gene data show CDR1 as SGHNT and CDR2 as YENEEA. CDR3 sequence reads: CASSSTGLAVNNEQFF. CDR3 in DNA: TGTGCCAGCAGCTCCACCGGACTAGCGGTGAACAATGAGCAGTTCTTC.

This clone was counted between two and nine times. The V call is TRBV5-1, the J call TRBJ2-5; D is undetermined. The V end lost 0 bases, the J end lost 5 bases, and 5 bases lay between the germline ends. This CDR3 comprises 12 residues. Germline CDR1 is SGHRS and CDR2 is YFSETQ. The CDR3 sequence is CASSLALETQYF. For the CDR3, the DNA is TGCGCCAGCAGCTTGGCCTTGGAGACCCAGTACTTC.

This clone showed up just once. The chain combines TRBV25-1 with TRBJ1-5, with 8 nucleotides matching TRBD1. With V trimmed by 6 bases and J by 9 bases, 7 bases remained unmatched. In germline, CDR1 is MGHDK, CDR2 SYGVNS. The CDR3 loop spans 13 amino acids. CDR3 DNA: TGTGCCAGCAGGGGGACAGGCTACTCGCCCCAGCATTTT. This encodes CASRGTGYSPQHF.

This chain joins TRBV2 and TRBJ1-2; weak D call: TRBD1 (6 bases). The germline V and J ends were trimmed by 8 bases and 8 bases, with 21 bases remaining between them. The CDR3 totals 14 residues. CDR1 and CDR2 from the germline V gene are SNHLY and FYNNEI. Here the CDR3 DNA reads TGTGCCAGCCAGGGGTACTCGGCATCGGGAGGCTACACCTTC. It codes for CASQGYSASGGYTF.